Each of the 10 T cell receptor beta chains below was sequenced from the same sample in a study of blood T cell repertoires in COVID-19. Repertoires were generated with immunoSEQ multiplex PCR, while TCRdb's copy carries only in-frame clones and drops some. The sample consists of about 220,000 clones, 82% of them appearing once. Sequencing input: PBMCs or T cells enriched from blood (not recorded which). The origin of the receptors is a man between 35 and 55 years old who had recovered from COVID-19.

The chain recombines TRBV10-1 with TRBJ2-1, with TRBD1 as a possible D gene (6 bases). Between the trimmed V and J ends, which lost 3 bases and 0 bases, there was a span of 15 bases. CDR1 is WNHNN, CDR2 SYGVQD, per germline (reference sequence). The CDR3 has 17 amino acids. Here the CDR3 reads CASSDGQGSSSYNEQFF. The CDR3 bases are TGCGCCAGCAGTGACGGGCAGGGGTCTAGCTCCTACAATGAGCAGTTCTTC.

CDR3 sequence: CASRPSGSSDTQYF. The CDR3 DNA follows: TGTGCCAGCAGACCCAGCGGGAGCTCAGATACGCAGTATTTT. The chain is built from TRBV3-1 (or the pseudogene TRBV3-2) and TRBJ2-3; 8 bases are shared with TRBD2. The CDR3 has 14 residues. V lost 6 bases to trimming and J lost 4 bases; unmatched junction nucleotides: 6. Germline CDR1 is LGHDT and CDR2 is YNNKEL (reference sequence).

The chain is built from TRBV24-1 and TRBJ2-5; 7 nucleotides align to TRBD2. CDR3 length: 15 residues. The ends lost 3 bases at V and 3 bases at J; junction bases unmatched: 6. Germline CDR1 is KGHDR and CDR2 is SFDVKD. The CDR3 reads CATSDPRLAEETQYF. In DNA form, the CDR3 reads TGTGCCACCAGTGATCCCCGACTAGCCGAAGAGACCCAGTACTTC.

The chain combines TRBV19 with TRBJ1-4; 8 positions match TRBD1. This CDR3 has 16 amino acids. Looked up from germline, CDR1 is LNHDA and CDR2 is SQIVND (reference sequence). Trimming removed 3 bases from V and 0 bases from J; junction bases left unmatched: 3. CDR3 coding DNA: TGTGCCAGTAGTATTTTACAGGGGGCAACTAATGAAAAACTGTTTTTT. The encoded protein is CASSILQGATNEKLFF.

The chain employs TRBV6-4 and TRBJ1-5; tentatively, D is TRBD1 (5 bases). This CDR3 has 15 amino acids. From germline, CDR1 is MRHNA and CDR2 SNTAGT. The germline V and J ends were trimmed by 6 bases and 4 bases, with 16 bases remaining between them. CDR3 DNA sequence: TGTGCCAGCAGCCTTTTATGGGGGGAGAATCAGCCCCAGCATTTT. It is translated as CASSLLWGENQPQHF.

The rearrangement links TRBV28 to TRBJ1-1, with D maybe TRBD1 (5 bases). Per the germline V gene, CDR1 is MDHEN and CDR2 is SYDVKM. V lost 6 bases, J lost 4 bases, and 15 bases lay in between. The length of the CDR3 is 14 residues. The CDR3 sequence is CASRTRVVGTEAFF. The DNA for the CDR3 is TGTGCCAGCAGGACCAGGGTGGTGGGCACTGAAGCTTTCTTT.

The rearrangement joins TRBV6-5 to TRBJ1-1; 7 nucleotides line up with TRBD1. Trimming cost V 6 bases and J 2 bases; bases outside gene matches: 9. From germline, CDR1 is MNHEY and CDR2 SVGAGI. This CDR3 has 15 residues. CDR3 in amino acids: CASRTRRTGNTEAFF. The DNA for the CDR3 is TGTGCCAGCAGGACTCGGAGGACAGGAAACACTGAAGCTTTCTTT.

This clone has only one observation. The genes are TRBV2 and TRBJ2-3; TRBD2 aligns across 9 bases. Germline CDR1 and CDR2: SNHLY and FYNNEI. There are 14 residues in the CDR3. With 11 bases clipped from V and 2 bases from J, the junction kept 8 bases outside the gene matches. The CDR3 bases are TGTGCCGGACAGACTAGCGGATACACAGATACGCAGTATTTT. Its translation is CAGQTSGYTDTQYF.

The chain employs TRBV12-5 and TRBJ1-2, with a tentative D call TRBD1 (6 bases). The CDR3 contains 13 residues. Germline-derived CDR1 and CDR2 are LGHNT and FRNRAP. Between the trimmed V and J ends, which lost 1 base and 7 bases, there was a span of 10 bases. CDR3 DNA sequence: TGTGCTAGTGGTTTGGCAGGGGTCCCTGGCTACACCTTC. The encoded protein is CASGLAGVPGYTF.

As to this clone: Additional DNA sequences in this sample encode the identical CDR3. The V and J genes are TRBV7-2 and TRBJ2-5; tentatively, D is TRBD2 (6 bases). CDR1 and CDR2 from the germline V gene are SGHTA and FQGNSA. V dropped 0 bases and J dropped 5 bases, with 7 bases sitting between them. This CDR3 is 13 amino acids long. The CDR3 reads CASSLARGETQYF. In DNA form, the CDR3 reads TGTGCCAGCAGCTTAGCCCGGGGGGAGACCCAGTACTTC.